The clone carrying this T cell receptor (beta chain) has more than one count but fewer than ten. Its antigen is not known. This sample is drawn from a study of T cells in Graves' hyperthyroidism and ophthalmopathy. Study background: Peripheral blood was obtained at initial diagnosis, preceding any treatment.

Out of about 10 ml of fresh peripheral blood came the PBMCs. J was trimmed by 5 bases and V by 6 bases; bases with no gene match: 11. The CDR3 has 15 amino acids. Germline V gene sequence: CDR1 LNHDA, CDR2 SQIVND (reference sequence). Regarding the study as a whole: Blood also contained most expanded thyroid clonotypes above 0.001.

TCR beta CDR3 regions were amplified from RNA. Primed by the HTBI set, a first-round RT-PCR was run on the TCR CDR3. Using its own MiXCR run on the multiplex PCR reads, TCRdb lists one record per CDR3 protein. Here the sample spans 550,000 to 800,000 distinct CDR3 sequences, approximately 15% being singletons. The V call is TRBV19, the J call TRBJ2-7, with 9 nucleotides matching TRBD2. The TCR comes from a man between 50 and 59 years old with Graves' hyperthyroidism. Sample: blood. The CDR3 bases are TGTGCCAGTAGGGCGGGGGGGCGCGGGAAGAACGAGCAGTACTTC. This encodes CASRAGGRGKNEQYF.